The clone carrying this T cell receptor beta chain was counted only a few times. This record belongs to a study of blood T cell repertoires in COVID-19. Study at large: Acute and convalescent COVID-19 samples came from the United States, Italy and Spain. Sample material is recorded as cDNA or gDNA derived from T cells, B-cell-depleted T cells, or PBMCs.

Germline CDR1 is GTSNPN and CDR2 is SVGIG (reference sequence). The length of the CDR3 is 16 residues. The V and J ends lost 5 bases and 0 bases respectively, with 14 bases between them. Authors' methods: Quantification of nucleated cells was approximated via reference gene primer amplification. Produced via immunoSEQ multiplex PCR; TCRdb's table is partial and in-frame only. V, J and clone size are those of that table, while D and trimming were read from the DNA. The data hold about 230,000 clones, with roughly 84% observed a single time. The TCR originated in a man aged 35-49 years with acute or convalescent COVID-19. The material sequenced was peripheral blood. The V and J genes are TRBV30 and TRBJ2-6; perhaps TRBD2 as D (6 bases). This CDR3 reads CAWEAGPSSGANVLTF. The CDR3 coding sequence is TGTGCCTGGGAGGCGGGACCGAGCTCTGGGGCCAACGTCCTGACTTTC.